The 23 T cell receptor beta chains below come from one sample, sequenced in a study of graft-versus-host responses after intestinal transplantation. Clones were sequenced by immunoSEQ multiplex PCR, and TCRdb holds only the in-frame ones, with some missing. The sample shows about 99,000 clones, 90% to 95% of them seen only once. Which antigens these TCRs recognize remains unknown. Specimen: unstimulated CD8+ T cells sorted from spleen or lymph node cells, collected before intestinal transplant. These receptors all come from a human donor who received an intestinal transplant.

This chain uses TRBV4-1 with TRBJ1-3; no clear D gene. V was shortened by 4 bases and J by 0 bases, with 13 bases between the two germline ends. Looked up from germline, CDR1 is MGHRA and CDR2 is YSYEKL. This CDR3 contains 16 residues. CDR3 protein: CASSPYPGDSGNTIYF. The CDR3 coding sequence is TGCGCCAGCAGCCCCTACCCGGGAGACTCTGGAAACACCATATATTTT.

The chain couples TRBV5-4 to TRBJ2-7; 9 bases match TRBD2. From germline, CDR1 is SGHNT and CDR2 YYREEE (reference sequence). This CDR3 spans 14 amino acids. Germline trimming cut 4 bases from V and 2 bases from J; bases unmatched to any gene: 4. The CDR3 here is CASSTGTSPYEQYF. The DNA for the CDR3 is TGTGCCAGCAGCACCGGGACTAGCCCCTACGAGCAGTACTTC.

This clone occurred once. The V call is TRBV7-9, the J call TRBJ2-1; D uncertain. V lost 3 bases and J lost 10, with 10 bases in between. The CDR3 runs 12 residues. CDR1 is SEHNR, CDR2 FQNEAQ, per germline (reference sequence). CDR3 DNA: TGTGCCAGCAGCTTGCCGGGTTTAGAGCAGTTCTTC. Protein: CASSLPGLEQFF.

The V call is TRBV4-1, the J call TRBJ2-5; D gene uncertain. CDR1 and CDR2 (germline): MGHRA, YSYEKL. The length of the CDR3 is 15 residues. Trimming pared 1 base from V and 4 bases from J, leaving 13 bases between. CDR3 sequence (DNA): TGCGCCAGCAGCCAAGCCCTGACTTTCCGAGAGACCCAGTACTTC. Its protein product is CASSQALTFRETQYF.

Remarks on this clone: At one end, the junction sequence differs from germline, possibly due to a read error. The chain carries TRBV7-9 and TRBJ1-1, with 7 bases lining up with TRBD1. The CDR3 extends over 11 amino acids. Germline CDR1 and CDR2: SEHNR and FQNEAQ (reference sequence). DNA of the CDR3: TGTGCCAGCACCCGAAGAGACAGGGAGGCTTTT. Translated, it gives CASTRRDREAF.

This rearrangement joins TRBV5-1 to TRBJ2-1; the D gene could be TRBD1 or TRBD2 (6 bases each). There are 15 residues in the CDR3. V shed 0 bases and J shed 8 bases, with 15 bases lying between them. Germline V lookup: CDR1 SGHRS, CDR2 YFSETQ. CDR3 bases: TGCGCCAGCAGCTTGGGGTGGGGGGCGGAGGATGAGCAGTTCTTC. This sequence encodes CASSLGWGAEDEQFF.

The V gene is TRBV5-4, the J gene TRBJ1-2, with TRBD1 as a possible D gene (5 bases). Germline lookup yields CDR1 SGHNT and CDR2 YYREEE (reference sequence). With 4 bases removed from V and 2 bases from J, the gap between germline ends came to 18 bases. CDR3 length equals 16 residues. The CDR3: CASSGDSDRINYGYTF. CDR3 DNA: TGTGCCAGCAGCGGCGACTCTGACAGAATCAACTATGGCTACACCTTC.

The chain uses TRBV7-8 and TRBJ1-5, with D perhaps TRBD1 (5 bases). CDR1 is SGHVS and CDR2 is FQNEAQ in the germline V gene. V gave up 10 bases and J gave up 2 bases, with 21 bases separating them. This CDR3 comprises 16 residues. For the CDR3, the DNA is TGTGCCACGGGGAGCAGGGACGGAATTGGCAATCAGCCCCAGCATTTT. It codes for CATGSRDGIGNQPQHF.

The CDR3 loop reads CASSWTANQPQHF. CDR3 bases: TGTGCCAGCAGTTGGACAGCCAATCAGCCCCAGCATTTT. The rearrangement uses TRBV6-5 and TRBJ1-5; maybe TRBD1 (6 bases). This CDR3 is built from 13 residues. Trimming left V 4 bases short and J 3 bases short, with 7 bases between. CDR1 is MNHEY, CDR2 SVGAGI, per germline.

This clone was counted once. The CDR3 DNA is TGTGCCAGTAGTCCCGGACAGTCCTATGGCTACACCTTC. It encodes CASSPGQSYGYTF. This chain connects TRBV19 to TRBJ1-2; TRBD1 is a possible D gene (6 bases). The CDR3 spans 13 residues. Germline lookup yields CDR1 LNHDA and CDR2 SQIVND (reference sequence). Trimming took 5 bases from V and 4 from J, leaving 11 bases between them.

V gene TRBV5-4 combines with J gene TRBJ1-1; D is perhaps TRBD1 (5 bases). The germline V gene encodes CDR1 SGHNT and CDR2 YYREEE (reference sequence). The CDR3 has 14 residues. V was clipped by 5 bases and J by 0 bases, with 11 bases between them. The CDR3: CASSRGDLNTEAFF. CDR3 bases: TGTGCCAGCAGTCGGGGGGATCTGAACACTGAAGCTTTCTTT.

The V call is TRBV9, the J call TRBJ1-1; no clear D. This CDR3 has 12 amino acids. V dropped 3 bases and J dropped 1 base, with 4 bases sitting between them. Germline loops: CDR1 SGDLS, CDR2 YYNGEE. The CDR3 loop is CASSAGNTEAFF. In DNA form, the CDR3 reads TGTGCCAGCAGCGCGGGGAACACTGAAGCTTTCTTT.

This clone was counted a single time. The chain is built from TRBV7-9 and TRBJ2-7, with D hard to call. Germline lookup yields CDR1 SEHNR and CDR2 FQNEAQ (reference sequence). CDR3 size: 13 residues. The V gene lost 3 bases and the J gene lost 5 bases, with 11 bases spanning the gap. CDR3 in DNA: TGTGCCAGCAGCTTTCCCTCGTACAACGAGCAGTACTTC. Translation gives CASSFPSYNEQYF.

This rearrangement joins TRBV9 to TRBJ2-6; 14 bases agree with TRBD2. Germline V CDR1 and CDR2: SGDLS, YYNGEE. The CDR3 contains 20 residues. V shed 4 bases, J shed 4 bases, and the junction held 13 bases outside the gene matches. The CDR3 DNA reads as TGTGCCAGCAGCCAGGGACTAGCGGGGGCCTATCCCCTCGGGGCCAACGTCCTGACTTTC. It yields the protein CASSQGLAGAYPLGANVLTF.

This chain connects TRBV11-2 to TRBJ2-7; 11 bases match TRBD1. Trimming removed 4 bases from V and 1 base from J; junction bases left unmatched: 3. The CDR3 consists of 15 residues. CDR1 and CDR2 from the germline V gene are SGHAT and FQNNGV. DNA of the CDR3: TGTGCCAGCAGCTCCGGGACAGGGGGGTCCTACGAGCAGTACTTC. This sequence encodes CASSSGTGGSYEQYF.

V and J are TRBV7-8 and TRBJ1-2; the D gene is possibly TRBD1 (6 bases). The V and J ends lost 3 bases and 6 bases respectively, with 11 bases between them. CDR3 length: 13 amino acids. Germline V lookup: CDR1 SGHVS, CDR2 FQNEAQ. The CDR3 DNA reads as TGTGCCAGCAGCTTGATGGCAGGGGATGGCTACACCTTC. Residues: CASSLMAGDGYTF.

This rearrangement joins TRBV7-7 to TRBJ2-2; tentatively, D is TRBD2 (7 bases). The length of the CDR3 is 16 residues. The V end was cut by 1 base, the J end by 7 bases, with 16 bases between. Germline V gene data show CDR1 as SSHAT and CDR2 as FNYEAQ (reference sequence). CDR3 residues: CASSLGLAGADGELFF. For the CDR3, the DNA is TGTGCCAGCAGCTTAGGACTGGCGGGGGCGGACGGGGAGCTGTTTTTT.

V gene TRBV5-4 combines with J gene TRBJ1-1; D is unclear. The V end was cut by 5 bases, the J end by 1 base, with 6 bases between. The germline CDR1 and CDR2 sequences are SGHNT and YYREEE (reference sequence). The CDR3 extends over 12 amino acids. DNA for the CDR3: TGTGCCAGCAGGTCGGGGAACACTGAAGCTTTCTTT. Its protein is CASRSGNTEAFF.

The CDR3 reads CASSPSLGTEAFF. The CDR3, as DNA: TGTGCCAGCAGCCCCAGCTTGGGCACTGAAGCTTTCTTT. V and J are TRBV7-9 and TRBJ1-1; D gene unclear. From germline, CDR1 is SEHNR and CDR2 FQNEAQ (reference sequence). This CDR3 is built from 13 residues. Trimming removed 5 bases from V and 4 bases from J, with 11 bases in between.

V is TRBV9 and J is TRBJ2-5; unclear D gene. Trimming took 3 bases from V and 2 from J, leaving 11 bases between them. Germline values: CDR1 SGDLS, CDR2 YYNGEE. The CDR3 has 14 residues. CDR3 bases: TGTGCCAGCAGCGGGTACCTAGGGCAAGAGACCCAGTACTTC. Translated, it gives CASSGYLGQETQYF.

This chain uses TRBV12-5 with TRBJ1-3; 7 bases fit TRBD1. J gave up 0 bases and V 7 bases, and 18 bases lay outside the gene matches. CDR1 LGHNT and CDR2 FRNRAP come from the germline V gene. This CDR3 comprises 19 residues. CDR3 DNA: TGTGCTAGTGACGACCCCGAGGGACAGCGATCATCCTCTGGAAACACCATATATTTT. Its translation: CASDDPEGQRSSSGNTIYF.

The chain carries TRBV7-9 and TRBJ1-6; D gene unclear. The CDR3 runs 11 residues. The V end lost 5 bases, the J end lost 7 bases, and 3 bases lay between the germline ends. Germline assignment: CDR1 SEHNR and CDR2 FQNEAQ (reference sequence). The CDR3 loop is CASSHNSPLHF. The CDR3 region has the DNA TGTGCCAGCAGCCACAATTCACCCCTCCACTTT.

The rearrangement uses TRBV4-2 and TRBJ2-3, with TRBD2 matching 8 bases. Germline CDR1 and CDR2: LGHNA and YNFKEQ. This CDR3 has 15 residues. J lost 3 bases, V lost 2 bases, and 4 bases had no gene match. CDR3 sequence reads: CASSQSLADTDTQYF. Written as DNA, the CDR3 is TGTGCCAGCAGCCAATCACTAGCGGATACAGATACGCAGTATTTT.